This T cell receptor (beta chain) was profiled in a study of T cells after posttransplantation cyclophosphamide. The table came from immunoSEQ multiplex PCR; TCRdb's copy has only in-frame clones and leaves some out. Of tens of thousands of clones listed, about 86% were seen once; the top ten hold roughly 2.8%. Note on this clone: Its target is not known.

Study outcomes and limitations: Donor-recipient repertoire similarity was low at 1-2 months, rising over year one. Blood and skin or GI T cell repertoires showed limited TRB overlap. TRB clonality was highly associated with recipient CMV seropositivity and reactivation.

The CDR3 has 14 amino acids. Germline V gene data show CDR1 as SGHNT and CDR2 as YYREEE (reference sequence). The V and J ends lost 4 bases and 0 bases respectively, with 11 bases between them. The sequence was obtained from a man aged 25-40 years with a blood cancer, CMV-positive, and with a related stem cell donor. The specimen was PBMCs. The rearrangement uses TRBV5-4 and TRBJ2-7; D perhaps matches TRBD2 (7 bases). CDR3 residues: CASSPGGPSYEQYF. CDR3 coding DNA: TGTGCCAGCAGCCCCGGGGGGCCCTCCTACGAGCAGTACTTC.